This section outlines one T cell receptor (beta chain) sequence together with its context. In the original analysis: Using reference gene primer amplification, nucleated cell counts were estimated. Assay used: immunoSEQ multiplex PCR; TCRdb lists only in-frame clones, some missing. D and trimming come from the DNA, and the V and J calls and clone size come from that table. Of 130,000 to 150,000 clones listed, about 80% are singletons. Looked up from germline, CDR1 is SNHLY and CDR2 is FYNNEI. The germline V and J ends were trimmed by 3 bases and 0 bases, with 9 bases remaining between them. This CDR3 has 15 amino acids. The entry originates in a study of blood T cell repertoires in COVID-19. Across the whole study: Material from acute and convalescent COVID-19 was sourced from the United States, Italy and Spain. T cells, B-cell-depleted T cells, or PBMCs provided the cDNA or gDNA that served as material.

The sequenced sample was peripheral blood. V is TRBV2 and J is TRBJ1-5, with D unclear. The TCR comes from an older man who had recovered from COVID-19. CDR3 in amino acids: CASSEQLPSNQPQHF. The CDR3 region has the DNA TGTGCCAGCAGTGAGCAACTACCTAGCAATCAGCCCCAGCATTTT.